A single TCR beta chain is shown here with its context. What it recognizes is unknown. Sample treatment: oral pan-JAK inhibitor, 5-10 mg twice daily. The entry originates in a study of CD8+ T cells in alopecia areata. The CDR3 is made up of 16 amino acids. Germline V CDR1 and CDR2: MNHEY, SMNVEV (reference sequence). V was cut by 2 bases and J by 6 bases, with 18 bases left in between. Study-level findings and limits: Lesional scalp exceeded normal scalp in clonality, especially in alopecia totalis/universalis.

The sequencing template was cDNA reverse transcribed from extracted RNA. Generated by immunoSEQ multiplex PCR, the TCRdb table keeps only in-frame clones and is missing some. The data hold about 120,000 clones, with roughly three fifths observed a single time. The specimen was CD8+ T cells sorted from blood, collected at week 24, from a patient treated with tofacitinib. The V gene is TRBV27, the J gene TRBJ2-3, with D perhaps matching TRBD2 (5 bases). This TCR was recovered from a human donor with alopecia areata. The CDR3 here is CASSLRLLADVDTQYF. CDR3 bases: TGTGCCAGCAGTTTAAGGCTTCTAGCAGACGTTGATACGCAGTATTTT.